This TCR beta chain was obtained from a study of CD8 T cells in Susac syndrome. Overall study results and limits: The study's TCR sequencing and HLA analysis drew on a certain number of individuals. That number was acknowledged as relatively small.

V was shortened by 5 bases and J by 4 bases, with 12 bases between the two germline ends. CDR1 SEHNR and CDR2 FQNEAQ come from the germline V gene (reference sequence). This CDR3 is 14 amino acids long. After extraction with the RNeasy kit, roughly 0.45 to 1 ug of the RNA was reverse transcribed using random hexamers. Amplification of TCR beta CDR3 across 54 Vbeta and 13 Jbeta was performed with immunoSEQ multiplex PCR. TCRdb redid the calling of the immunoSEQ multiplex PCR reads with MiXCR, one entry per CDR3 protein. The table has about 150,000 distinct CDR3 sequences, over 95% seen once. From blood CD8+ and CD4+ T cells, TCR beta sequences were generated. TEMRA cells underwent FACS enrichment and CD8+ and CD4+ T cells underwent negative isolation. On this clonotype: Its antigen is still unknown.

The TCR comes from a human donor with multiple sclerosis. The V and J genes are TRBV7-9 and TRBJ1-3, with D unresolved. Specimen: CD8+ T cells from PBMCs. The CDR3 sequence is CASSKDQLGNTIYF. CDR3 bases: TGTGCCAGCAGCAAAGACCAACTCGGAAACACCATATATTTT.